Below, one T cell receptor beta chain is given with its context. Its antigen remains unidentified. PCR employed 60 Vbeta and 13 Jbeta primers. Measured with immunoSEQ multiplex PCR; TCRdb has only the in-frame clones, and not every one. The profile shows approximately 150,000 clones, around 78% of them singletons. The V gene's germline CDR1 is LGHNA and CDR2 YSLEER. V dropped 0 bases and J dropped 3 bases, with 12 bases sitting between them. The CDR3 loop spans 16 amino acids. The data stem from a study of cytomegalovirus exposure and HLA in healthy donors. Whole-study results and caveats: CMV antigen specificity was confirmed in vitro for a few CMV-associated chains.

The TCR originated in a woman under 30 in good health and CMV-seropositive. The sequenced material came from PBMCs. J is TRBJ1-3 and V is TRBV4-3; D remains unclear. CDR3 loop: CASSQDREERGNTIYF. The CDR3 DNA follows: TGCGCCAGCAGCCAAGATCGGGAGGAACGTGGAAACACCATATATTTT.